This T cell receptor (beta chain) originates from a study of blood T cell repertoires in COVID-19. Study overall: Cohort 3 donors counted as recovered after two negative PCRs, clearance, or resolved symptoms. The analysed material was cDNA or gDNA that came from T cells, B-cell-depleted T cells, or PBMCs.

Participants spanned ages about 18 to 89 years and resided in about 25 US areas. Repertoires were generated with immunoSEQ multiplex PCR, while TCRdb's copy carries only in-frame clones and drops some. The table records 400,000 or so clones, 80% to 90% of them present only once. Trimming cost V 3 bases and J 6 bases, with 9 bases left between them. This CDR3 contains 14 residues. Germline CDR1 and CDR2: MNHEY and SMNVEV (reference sequence). V usage is TRBV27 and J usage is TRBJ1-6, with D maybe TRBD1 (5 bases). The sequenced sample was PBMCs or T cells enriched from blood (not recorded which). The sequence came from a man aged 35 to 55 in a cohort exposed to, infected with or recovered from COVID-19 (not recorded which). The chain's CDR3 is CASSFLDINSPLHF. CDR3 nucleotides: TGTGCCAGCAGTTTTTTGGACATTAATTCACCCCTCCACTTT.